There are a few counts of the clone carrying this TCR beta chain. This sample is drawn from a study of T-cell memory formation after mild COVID-19. Per the germline V gene, CDR1 is MGHRA and CDR2 is YSYEKL. The trim removed 4 bases at V and 13 bases at J, leaving 14 bases unmatched. This CDR3 region has 14 residues. TCRdb re-called the 5' RACE reads through MiXCR, storing one row per CDR3 protein. The data contain about 350,000 distinct CDR3 sequences, around 15% of them seen just once; the ten biggest clones take up about 20%. The rearrangement uses TRBV4-1 and TRBJ1-2; 8 bases fit TRBD1. Sequenced input: PBMCs or a T cell subset sorted from them (not recorded which). This receptor was taken from a man aged 18 to 35 who had mild COVID-19 (a few samples of this study predate the infection). Cell type and time point are not known. As DNA, the CDR3 is TGCGCCAGCAGCCCAGGACAGGGCGAGAGTCATGGCACCTTC. Amino acids: CASSPGQGESHGTF.